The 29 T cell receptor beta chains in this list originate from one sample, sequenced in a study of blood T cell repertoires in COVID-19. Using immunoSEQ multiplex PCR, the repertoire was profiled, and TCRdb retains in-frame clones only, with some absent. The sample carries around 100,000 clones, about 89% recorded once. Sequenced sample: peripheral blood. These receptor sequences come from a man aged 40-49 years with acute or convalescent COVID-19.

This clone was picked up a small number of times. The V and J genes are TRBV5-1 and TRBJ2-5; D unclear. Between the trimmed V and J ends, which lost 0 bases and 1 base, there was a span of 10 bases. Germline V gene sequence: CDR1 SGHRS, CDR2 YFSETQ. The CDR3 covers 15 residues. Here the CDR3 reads CASSLVIRSQETQYF. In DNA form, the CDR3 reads TGCGCCAGCAGCTTGGTAATCCGTTCCCAAGAGACCCAGTACTTC.

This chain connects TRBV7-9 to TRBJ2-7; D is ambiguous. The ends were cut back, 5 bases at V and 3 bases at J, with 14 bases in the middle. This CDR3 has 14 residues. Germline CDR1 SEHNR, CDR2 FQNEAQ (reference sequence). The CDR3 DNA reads TGTGCCAGCAGCGACACTTTAATAGGCTACGAGCAGTACTTC. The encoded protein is CASSDTLIGYEQYF.

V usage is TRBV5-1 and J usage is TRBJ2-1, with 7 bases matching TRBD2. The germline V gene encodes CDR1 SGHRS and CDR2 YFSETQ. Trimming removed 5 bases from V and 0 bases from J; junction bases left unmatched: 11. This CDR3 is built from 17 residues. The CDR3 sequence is CASSRSAGSSSYNEQFF. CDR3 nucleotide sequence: TGCGCCAGCAGTAGATCAGCGGGGTCTAGCTCCTACAATGAGCAGTTCTTC. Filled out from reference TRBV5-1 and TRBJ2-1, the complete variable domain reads KAGVTQTPRYLIKTRGQQVTLSCSPISGHRSVSWYQQTPGQGLQFLFEYFSETQRNKGNFPGRFSGRQFSNSRSEMNVSTLELGDSALYLCASSRSAGSSSYNEQFFGPGTRLTVL.

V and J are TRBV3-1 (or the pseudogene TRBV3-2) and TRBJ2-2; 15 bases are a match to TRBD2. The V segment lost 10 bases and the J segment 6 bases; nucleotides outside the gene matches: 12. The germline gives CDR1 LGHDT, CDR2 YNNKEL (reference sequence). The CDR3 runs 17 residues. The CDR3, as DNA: TGTGCCACCTCCTCCGGGACTAGCGGGAGGTTGCCCGGGGAGCTGTTTTTT. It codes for CATSSGTSGRLPGELFF.

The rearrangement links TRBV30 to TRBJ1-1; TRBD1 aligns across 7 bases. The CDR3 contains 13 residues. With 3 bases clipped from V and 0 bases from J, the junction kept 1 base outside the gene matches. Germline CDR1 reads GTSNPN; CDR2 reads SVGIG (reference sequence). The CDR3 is CAWSGQVNTEAFF. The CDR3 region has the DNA TGTGCCTGGAGCGGACAGGTGAACACTGAAGCTTTCTTT. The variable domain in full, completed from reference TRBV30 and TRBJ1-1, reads SQTIHQWPATLVQPVGSPLSLECTVEGTSNPNLYWYRQAAGRGLQLLFYSVGIGQISSEVPQNLSASRPQDRQFILSSKKLLLSDSGFYLCAWSGQVNTEAFFGQGTRLTVV.

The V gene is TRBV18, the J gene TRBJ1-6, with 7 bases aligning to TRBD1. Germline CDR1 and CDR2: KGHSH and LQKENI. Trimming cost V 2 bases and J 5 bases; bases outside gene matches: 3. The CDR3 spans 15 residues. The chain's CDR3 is CASSPKQGDNSPLHF. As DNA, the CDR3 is TGTGCCAGCTCACCAAAGCAGGGGGATAATTCACCCCTCCACTTT.

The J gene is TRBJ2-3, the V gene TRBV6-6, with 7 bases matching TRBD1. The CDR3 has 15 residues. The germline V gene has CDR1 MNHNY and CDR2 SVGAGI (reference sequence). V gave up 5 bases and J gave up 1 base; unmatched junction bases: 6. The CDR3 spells CASSTNTGGTDTQYF. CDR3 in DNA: TGTGCCAGCAGTACGAACACAGGGGGCACAGATACGCAGTATTTT.

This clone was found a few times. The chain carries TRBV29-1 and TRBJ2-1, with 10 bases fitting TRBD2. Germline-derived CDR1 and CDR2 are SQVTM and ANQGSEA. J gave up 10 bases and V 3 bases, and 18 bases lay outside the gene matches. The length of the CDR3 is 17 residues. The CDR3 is CSVETGYGAGGPGEQFF. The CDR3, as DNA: TGCAGCGTTGAGACAGGGTATGGAGCGGGAGGGCCTGGGGAGCAGTTCTTC.

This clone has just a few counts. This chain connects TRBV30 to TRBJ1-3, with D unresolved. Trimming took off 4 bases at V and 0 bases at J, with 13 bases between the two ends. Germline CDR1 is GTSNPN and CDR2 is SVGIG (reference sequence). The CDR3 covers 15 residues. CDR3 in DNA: TGTGCCTGGAAGGTCAGGCCTTCCTCTGGAAACACCATATATTTT. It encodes CAWKVRPSSGNTIYF.

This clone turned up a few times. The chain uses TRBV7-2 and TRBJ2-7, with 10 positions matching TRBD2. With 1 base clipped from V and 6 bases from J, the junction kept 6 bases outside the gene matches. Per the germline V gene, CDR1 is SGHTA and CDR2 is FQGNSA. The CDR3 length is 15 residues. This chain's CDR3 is CASSLGAGGPTEQYF. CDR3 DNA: TGTGCCAGCAGCTTAGGAGCGGGAGGGCCCACCGAGCAGTACTTC.

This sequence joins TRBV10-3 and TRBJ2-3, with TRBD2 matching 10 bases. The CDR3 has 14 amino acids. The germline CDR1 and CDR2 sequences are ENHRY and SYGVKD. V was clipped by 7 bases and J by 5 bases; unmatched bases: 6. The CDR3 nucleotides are TGTGCCATCAAGGCTAGCGGGGGTGGAGATACGCAGTATTTT. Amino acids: CAIKASGGGDTQYF.

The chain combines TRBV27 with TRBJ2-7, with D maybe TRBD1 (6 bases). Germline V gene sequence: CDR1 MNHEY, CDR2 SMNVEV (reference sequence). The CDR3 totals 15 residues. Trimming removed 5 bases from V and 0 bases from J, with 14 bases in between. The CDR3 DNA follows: TGTGCCAGCAGTCCCCAGGGGCGCATCTCCTACGAGCAGTACTTC. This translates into CASSPQGRISYEQYF.

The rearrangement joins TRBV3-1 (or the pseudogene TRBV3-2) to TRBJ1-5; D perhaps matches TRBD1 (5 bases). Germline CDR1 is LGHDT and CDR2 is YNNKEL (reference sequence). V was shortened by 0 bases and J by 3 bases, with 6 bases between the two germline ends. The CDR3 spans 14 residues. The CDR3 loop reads CASSQDRANQPQHF. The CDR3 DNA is TGTGCCAGCAGCCAAGACAGGGCCAATCAGCCCCAGCATTTT.

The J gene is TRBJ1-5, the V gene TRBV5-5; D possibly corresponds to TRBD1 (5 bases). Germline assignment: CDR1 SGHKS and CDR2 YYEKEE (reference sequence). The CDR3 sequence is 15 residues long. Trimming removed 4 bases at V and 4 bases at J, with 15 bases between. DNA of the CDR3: TGTGCCAGCAGCAGTATGGGGACTTTTAATCAGCCCCAGCATTTT. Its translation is CASSSMGTFNQPQHF.

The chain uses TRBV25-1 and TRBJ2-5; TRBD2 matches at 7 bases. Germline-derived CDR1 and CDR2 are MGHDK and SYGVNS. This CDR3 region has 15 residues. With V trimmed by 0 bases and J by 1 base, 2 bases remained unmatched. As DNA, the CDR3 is TGTGCCAGCAGTGAATACACTAGCGTCCAAGAGACCCAGTACTTC. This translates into CASSEYTSVQETQYF.

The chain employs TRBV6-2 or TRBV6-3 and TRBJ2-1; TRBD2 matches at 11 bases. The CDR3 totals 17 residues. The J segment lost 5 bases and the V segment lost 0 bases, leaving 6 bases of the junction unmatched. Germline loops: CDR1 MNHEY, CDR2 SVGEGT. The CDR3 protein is CASSYSTSGVSNNEQFF. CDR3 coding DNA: TGTGCCAGCAGTTACTCGACTAGCGGGGTTTCGAACAATGAGCAGTTCTTC.

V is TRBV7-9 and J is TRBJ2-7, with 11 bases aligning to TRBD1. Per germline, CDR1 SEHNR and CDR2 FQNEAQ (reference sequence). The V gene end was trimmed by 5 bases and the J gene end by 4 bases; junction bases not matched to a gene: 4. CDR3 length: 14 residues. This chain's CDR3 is CASSPGQGAYEQYF. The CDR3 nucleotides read TGTGCCAGCAGCCCTGGACAGGGGGCTTACGAGCAGTACTTC.

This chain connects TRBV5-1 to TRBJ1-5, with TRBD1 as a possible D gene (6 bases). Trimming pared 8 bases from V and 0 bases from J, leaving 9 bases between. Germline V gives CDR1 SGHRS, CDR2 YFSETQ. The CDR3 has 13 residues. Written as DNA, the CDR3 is TGCGCCAGGACAGGTTATAGCAATCAGCCCCAGCATTTT. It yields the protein CARTGYSNQPQHF. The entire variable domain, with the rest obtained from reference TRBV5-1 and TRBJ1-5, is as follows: KAGVTQTPRYLIKTRGQQVTLSCSPISGHRSVSWYQQTPGQGLQFLFEYFSETQRNKGNFPGRFSGRQFSNSRSEMNVSTLELGDSALYLCARTGYSNQPQHFGDGTRLSIL.

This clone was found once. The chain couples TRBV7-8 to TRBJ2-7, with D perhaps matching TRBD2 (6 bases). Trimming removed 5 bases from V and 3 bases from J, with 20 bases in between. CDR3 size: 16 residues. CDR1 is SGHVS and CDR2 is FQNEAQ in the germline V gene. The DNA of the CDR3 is TGTGCCAGCAGCCCGGGGTATGGGGACTTCCGCTACGAGCAGTACTTC. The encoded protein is CASSPGYGDFRYEQYF.

The CDR3 spells CASGGGGLIYGYTF. The CDR3, as DNA: TGTGCCAGCGGGGGTGGGGGCCTCATCTATGGCTACACCTTC. The chain employs TRBV2 and TRBJ1-2; D possibly corresponds to TRBD1 (6 bases). Germline values: CDR1 SNHLY, CDR2 FYNNEI. V gave up 8 bases and J gave up 4 bases, with 17 bases separating them. The CDR3 loop spans 14 amino acids.

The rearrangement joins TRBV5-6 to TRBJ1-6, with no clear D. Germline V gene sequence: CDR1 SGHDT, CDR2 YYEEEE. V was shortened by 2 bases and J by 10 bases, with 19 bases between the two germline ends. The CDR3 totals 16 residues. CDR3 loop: CASSFLRVLGESPLHF. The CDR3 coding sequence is TGTGCCAGCAGCTTTTTGAGGGTCTTAGGCGAATCACCCCTCCACTTT.

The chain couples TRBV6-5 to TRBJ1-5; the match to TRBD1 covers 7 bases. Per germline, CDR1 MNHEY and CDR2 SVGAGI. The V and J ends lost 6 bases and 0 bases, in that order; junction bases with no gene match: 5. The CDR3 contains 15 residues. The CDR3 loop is CASRRDRNSNQPQHF. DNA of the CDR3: TGTGCCAGCAGGAGGGACAGAAATAGCAATCAGCCCCAGCATTTT.

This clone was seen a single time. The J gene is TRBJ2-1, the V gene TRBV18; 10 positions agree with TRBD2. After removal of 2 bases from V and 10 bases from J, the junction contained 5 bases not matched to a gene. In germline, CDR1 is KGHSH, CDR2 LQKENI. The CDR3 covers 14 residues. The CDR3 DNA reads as TGTGCCAGCTCACCAAGCGGGGGGGCTCGGGAGCAGTTCTTC. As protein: CASSPSGGAREQFF. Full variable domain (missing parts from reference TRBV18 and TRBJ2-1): NAGVMQNPRHLVRRRGQEARLRCSPMKGHSHVYWYRQLPEEGLKFMVYLQKENIIDESGMPKERFSAEFPKEGPSILRIQQVVRGDSAAYFCASSPSGGAREQFFGPGTRLTVL.

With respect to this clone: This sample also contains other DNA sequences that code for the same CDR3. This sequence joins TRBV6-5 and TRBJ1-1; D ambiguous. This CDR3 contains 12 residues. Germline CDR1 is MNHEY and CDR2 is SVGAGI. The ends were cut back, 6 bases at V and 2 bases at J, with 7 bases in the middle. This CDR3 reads CASSPGNTEAFF. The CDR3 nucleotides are TGTGCCAGCAGCCCAGGAAACACTGAAGCTTTCTTT.

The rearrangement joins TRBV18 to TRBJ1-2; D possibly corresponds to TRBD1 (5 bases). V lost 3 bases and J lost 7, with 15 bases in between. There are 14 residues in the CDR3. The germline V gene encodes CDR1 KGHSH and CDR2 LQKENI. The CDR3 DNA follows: TGTGCCAGCTCACCCGAACGGGGGGAGGGTGGCTACACCTTC. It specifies CASSPERGEGGYTF.

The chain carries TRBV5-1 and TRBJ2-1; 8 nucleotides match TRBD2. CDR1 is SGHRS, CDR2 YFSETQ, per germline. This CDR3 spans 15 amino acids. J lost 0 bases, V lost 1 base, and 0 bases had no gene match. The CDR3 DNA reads TGCGCCAGCAGCTTGACTAGCGGCTCCTACAATGAGCAGTTCTTC. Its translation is CASSLTSGSYNEQFF.

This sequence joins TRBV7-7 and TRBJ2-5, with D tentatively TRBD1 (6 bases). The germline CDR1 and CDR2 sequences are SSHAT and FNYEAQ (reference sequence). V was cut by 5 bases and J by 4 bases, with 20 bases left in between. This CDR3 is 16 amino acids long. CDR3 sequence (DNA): TGTGCCAGCAGCCCTCCCCACCGCACAGGGCTAGAGACCCAGTACTTC. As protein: CASSPPHRTGLETQYF.

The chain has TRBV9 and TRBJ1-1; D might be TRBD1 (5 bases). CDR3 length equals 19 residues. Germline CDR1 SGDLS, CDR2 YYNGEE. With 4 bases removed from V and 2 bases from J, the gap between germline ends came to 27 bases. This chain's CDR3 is CASSPKPVQTTDLNTEAFF. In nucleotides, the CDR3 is TGTGCCAGCAGCCCCAAACCAGTACAAACGACAGACCTAAACACTGAAGCTTTCTTT.

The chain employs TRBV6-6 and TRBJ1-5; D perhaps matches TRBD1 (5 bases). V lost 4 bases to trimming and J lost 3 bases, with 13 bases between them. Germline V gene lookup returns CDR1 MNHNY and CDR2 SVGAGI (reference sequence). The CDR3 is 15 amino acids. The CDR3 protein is CASSSGIIVNQPQHF. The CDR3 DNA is TGTGCCAGCAGTTCAGGGATTATCGTCAATCAGCCCCAGCATTTT.